This T cell receptor (beta chain) came from a study of cytomegalovirus exposure and HLA in healthy donors (dated by TCRdb to the late 2010s). Concerning the study at large: According to an earlier analysis of a few hundred of the donors, 150 million to 200 million T cells yielded 117 million unique TCR beta sequences and about 300 Gb of sequence data. Rather than using new phenotypic data, the later analysis identified candidate immune exposures from TCR beta sequences and from how often those sequences occurred across donors. An earlier analysis of around 640 of the donors used high-throughput TCR beta sequencing to judge whether each TCR beta V gene segment behaved as functional or pseudogenic. A separate validation cohort of over a hundred different subjects was used in addition to the approximately 700-subject first cohort. Typing coverage varied by locus: 629-630 donors for A, B, C, DRB1 and DQB1; roughly 520 for DQA1; approximately 570 for DPA1; approximately 450 for DPB1. Every repertoire in the discovery cohort had been generated on one and the same sequencing platform. A later analysis re-examined previously published TCR beta repertoires from more than 550 donors and added high-resolution HLA genotyping to investigate patterns of TCR occurrence. In a later genetic analysis, genome-wide SNP genotypes for about 65% of the roughly 700 donors were used, and that subset was treated as a discovery cohort. Class I and class II HLA loci were covered by the typing at four-digit resolution. An early release covering roughly 600 HLA-typed donors comprised about 300 gigabases of sequencing data and around 80 million unique TCR sequences. Donor age, sex, ethnicity and CMV serostatus were compiled together with the repertoire data. To predict cytomegalovirus infection status, the study brought together high-throughput TCR immunosequencing, statistical association of individual TCRs with disease status, and machine learning. The study was designed to test whether signatures of past pathogen exposure could be identified by cataloging public T cell receptors. Among roughly 370 genotyped donors of the cohort, an average of approximately 250,000 unique TCR beta nucleotide sequences were sequenced per donor, 15% to 20% of them non-productive. Of the 300 to 500 genotyped donors, 81% were placed in the genetic ancestry cluster associated with self-reported Caucasian donors. Roughly 5 DR-DQ haplotypes were handled as single units for association and clustering, since linkage in the cohort was strong. Using immunosequencing, the study profiled T cell repertoires from 666 subjects and related those repertoires to cytomegalovirus serostatus. General study outcomes and caveats: The authors suggested that the approach could potentially be generalized to other disease states and immunological phenotypes. In a later analysis, HLA-associated TCR beta chains showed more clonal expansion and lower generation probabilities than non-associated chains that were equally common. In both the original and validation cohorts, the classifier was reported to diagnose cytomegalovirus status with high specificity and sensitivity. According to a later analysis, most CMV-associated TCR beta chains appeared to be HLA-restricted, and the HLA associations seemed to be driven largely by CMV exposure. A later analysis found that TCR association rates varied across HLA loci, with DRB1 alleles showing the most associated TCRs and HLA-C alleles the fewest. A total of roughly 160 TCR beta chains were listed by the study as associated with cytomegalovirus. A later genetic analysis reported fewer N-insertions in productive TCRs among donors in an Asian-associated ancestry cluster than the roughly 670-donor mean. A further reported finding was that TCR beta sequences accurately predicted the HLA-A and HLA-B alleles for most subjects in the first cohort. Because HLA typing was unavailable for some donors at each locus, only the typed subset was used in association tests. The cohort was sequenced for TCR beta chains only, and without alpha or paired-chain data the features that could be detected were limited. In a later analysis, some 17,000 TCR beta sequences were associated with specific HLA alleles at a false discovery rate of 0.05. Assigning TCR associations to individual alleles was difficult when HLA alleles, especially DR and DQ, strongly co-occurred. In a later analysis, several top co-occurrence clusters were reported to appear linked to parvovirus B19, influenza, CMV and Epstein-Barr virus. Three of the identified cytomegalovirus-associated TCR beta chains were confirmed in vitro to be specific for cytomegalovirus antigens. Some IMGT-functional V segments, including TRBV6-2 and TRBV6-3, could not be distinguished by the 87-base-pair reads and were therefore excluded. A later genetic analysis associated a missense DCLRE1C variant with V-gene and J-gene trimming of TCR beta chains, and an independent cohort replicated the association. Immune exposure information for the cohort was limited to CMV serostatus. Roughly uniform sequencing depth across donors was assumed in presence/absence analyses, although this assumption may not hold. Correlated functional status among segregating V segments might reflect linkage disequilibrium, but an unknown experimental factor could not be ruled out. An earlier analysis of 450 to 750 of the donors showed that most TCR beta V segments appeared in productive rearrangements either about 90% or about 30% of the time, which broadly matched IMGT annotations. Because counts were too low, roughly 18 rarely observed V segments, including chromosome 9 orphons, were left out of the earlier analysis of about 500 of the donors. A cluster of highly shared sequence variants was judged likely to represent a technical artifact of the sequencing pipeline. Across donors, most TCR sequences were observed very rarely, whereas some public TCRs were present in many individuals.

The cohort was made up of 500 to 850 healthy bone marrow donors. At the time of sampling, every cohort member was nominally healthy, though immune exposures that went unrecorded were likely present. The donor tested CMV seronegative and was one of the 352 seronegative cohort members. Each donor provided a peripheral blood sample, and peripheral blood mononuclear cells were used for TCR beta sequencing. Genomic DNA was extracted from the blood cell samples with the Qiagen DNeasy Blood Extraction Kit. The CDR3 numbers 16 residues from cysteine through phenylalanine. The retained sequence is limited to the CDR3, 48 bases, with the frame set at the first base. At the junction V is shortened by 1 base and J by 3 bases, with 15 bases in between. In the germline V gene (reference sequence), CDR1 corresponds to MNHEY and CDR2 to SMNVEV. As to this clone: Its target antigen remains unknown. Per-nucleotide qualities are absent, and no much larger clonotype sits a single base away.

Library generation was performed with the immunoSEQ multiplex PCR assay. For the multiplex PCR, a mixture combining 60 forward primers for TCR Vbeta segments and 13 reverse primers for TCR Jbeta segments was used. Amplification of the CDR3 region of rearranged TCR beta genes was performed with a multiplex PCR assay on genomic DNA. Amplified TCR beta libraries were sequenced as 87-base-pair reads on the Illumina HiSeq System. The original pipeline was this. In a later analysis, tens of millions of unique TCR beta chains were counted across the 500 to 850 repertoires, and roughly 11 million of these chains were shared by at least two donors. To remove PCR and sequencing errors, raw reads were error-corrected and collapsed into unique sequences using a nearest-neighbor algorithm that merged closely related sequences. To assign V, D and J gene segments, CDR3 sequences were aligned to IMGT reference sequences. For a sequence to be retained, a match of at least six nucleotides was required to both a V gene segment and a J gene segment. Rearrangements were called productive when the CDR3 lacked stop codons and stayed in frame with V and J; all others were non-productive. CDR3 was defined by IMGT convention, running from the second conserved V-encoded cysteine to the conserved J-encoded phenylalanine. In an earlier analysis of roughly 610 of the donors, sequences lacking an unambiguous match to a single V gene segment were excluded. In an earlier analysis of several hundred of the donors, V segments were called functional above 56.7% productive rearrangements and were called segregating when the between-donor standard deviation exceeded 5%. A statistical classification framework was developed to diagnose cytomegalovirus status using the catalog of TCR beta chain sequences. In a later analysis, V and J genes were assigned by comparing TCR nucleotide sequences against IMGT/GENE-DB human TR gene sequences. A later analysis assigned CDR3 sequences and most-parsimonious VDJ recombination scenarios with the TCRdist pipeline. In a later analysis, every TCR beta chain was defined by the combination of its CDR3 amino acid sequence and its V-gene family, and reads without a unique V-gene family were dropped. To address suspected cross-contamination and a sequencing artifact, a later analysis removed several hundred highly shared, low-generation-probability nucleotide sequences. A later analysis calculated a clonal expansion index for each public chain from normalized within-repertoire ranks of inferred template counts. Generation probabilities in a later analysis came from a VDJ recombination model fitted to out-of-frame rearrangements, and those results were checked against IGoR. A later analysis scored TCR-TCR, TCR-HLA and TCR-CMV co-occurrence with hypergeometric tests, applying a repertoire-size bias correction to TCR pairs. False discovery rates were estimated in a later analysis by permuting HLA or CMV assignments 20 times. A later analysis grouped co-occurring TCRs with DBSCAN, adding TCRdist sequence similarity when clustering within HLA-allele-positive subsets. Repertoires with fewer than 30,000 or more than 120,000 public chains, plus five repertoires with anomalous nucleotide sharing, were excluded from co-occurrence clustering. The source is immuneACCESS, and TCRdb retained only in-frame sequences with V and J called. Part of the clones is not carried over; for the studies checked, unresolved V genes explain less than half of this, and the remainder is unexplained. V and J calls and clone size follow that table, whereas D and trimming were derived from the DNA. The sample yields 200,000 or so clones; roughly 84% were counted once. Of the sample, around 0.24% falls within the top ten clones.

The chain links TRBV27 with TRBJ1-2; TRBD1 is a possible D gene, resting on 5 matching bases. Material for sequencing was PBMCs. The clonotype comes from a boy aged 5 to 17 in good health and CMV-seronegative. In nucleotide form, the sequence is TGTGCCAGCAGTTTATTGGCAGGGCTAAAATACTATGGCTACACCTTC. It codes for CASSLLAGLKYYGYTF.